The present TCR beta chain was sequenced within a study of shared clonotypes between healthy human individuals. Study conclusions and caveats: Despite large depth, sorted-subset datasets appeared incompletely sequenced.

As concerns this clone: The antigen remains unidentified.

Study processing details: Without quality scores, immunoSEQ junctional reads could not be filtered like full-length reads. The data were produced by immunoSEQ multiplex PCR, yet TCRdb's version contains in-frame clones alone and is incomplete. D and trimming were read from the DNA, whereas the V and J calls and clone size are those reported in that table. The data contain about 2.4 million clones, more than 85% of them singletons. The study separated CD4+ cells into CD45RA+ naive and CD45RA-negative memory subsets. Per the germline V gene, CDR1 is MNHEY and CDR2 is SVGAGI. The CDR3 runs 15 residues. This receptor was obtained from a man aged 18 to 30 in good health. Some clones in this sample may be carry-over from other donors' samples. Sequenced sample: naive CD4+ T cells from PBMCs. Described subset: CD45RA+ positively selected. The chain is built from TRBV6-5 and TRBJ2-5, with 8 bases that match TRBD1. Judging by the DNA end, TRBJ2-7 fits better; the J call may be wrong. Here the CDR3 reads CASSYWGTGTYEQYF. The CDR3 region has the DNA TGTGCCAGCAGTTATTGGGGGACAGGCACCTACGAGCAGTACTTC.